This passage covers 9 T cell receptor beta chains from one sample sequenced in a study of T cells in Graves' hyperthyroidism and ophthalmopathy. Amplified TCR beta CDR3 regions derived from RNA transcripts. Initially, a first-round RT-PCR of the TCR CDR3 employed the HTBI primer set. TCRdb independently ran MiXCR on the multiplex PCR reads; one entry per CDR3 protein. The sample lists about 99,000 distinct CDR3 sequences, 47% seen once, with roughly 24% in the top ten. Sequencing used blood. These receptors were collected from a man aged 40-50 years with Graves' hyperthyroidism.

The chain carries TRBV7-8 and TRBJ2-7; 11 bases are a match to TRBD2. With V trimmed by 5 bases and J by 7 bases, 10 bases remained unmatched. This CDR3 is built from 15 residues. CDR1 SGHVS and CDR2 FQNEAQ come from the germline V gene. CDR3 residues: CASSPVGTSGAEQYF. CDR3 sequence (DNA): TGTGCCAGCAGCCCTGTTGGGACTAGCGGCGCGGAGCAGTACTTC.

This clonotype was counted once. The V and J genes are TRBV7-8 and TRBJ2-1, with TRBD2 identical over 10 bases. V was pared by 1 base and J by 12 bases, with 9 bases of the junction left unmatched. This CDR3 is 15 amino acids long. The germline CDR1 and CDR2 sequences are SGHVS and FQNEAQ. In DNA form, the CDR3 reads TGTGCCAGCAGCTTAGGACTAGCGGGCACAGATACGCAGTTCTTC. This codes for CASSLGLAGTDTQFF. The full variable domain, completed using reference TRBV7-8 and TRBJ2-1, is GAGVSQSPRYKVAKRGQDVALRCDPISGHVSLFWYQQALGQGPEFLTYFQNEAQLDKSGLPSDRFFAERPEGSVSTLKIQRTQQEDSAVYLCASSLGLAGTDTQFFGPGTRLTVL.

The chain recombines TRBV20-1 with TRBJ1-5; D is uncertain. Germline loops: CDR1 DFQATT, CDR2 SNEGSKA (reference sequence). The CDR3 is made up of 14 amino acids. The V end was cut by 2 bases, the J end by 3 bases, with 11 bases between. CDR3 residues: CSARRVENNQPQHF. In nucleotides, the CDR3 is TGCAGTGCTAGAAGGGTAGAGAACAATCAGCCCCAGCATTTT.

In its sample, this clonotype was seen a few times. The J gene is TRBJ2-5, the V gene TRBV27; possible D gene TRBD2, 6 bases. This CDR3 spans 17 amino acids. Per germline, CDR1 MNHEY and CDR2 SMNVEV (reference sequence). Trimming pared 6 bases from V and 4 bases from J, leaving 24 bases between. CDR3 nucleotides: TGTGCCAGCAGACGTCTTAAACCGGGACTCCCGGTAGAGACCCAGTACTTC. Translated, it gives CASRRLKPGLPVETQYF.

This clonotype was detected ten times or more. The chain links TRBV2 to TRBJ1-2, with 7 bases that match TRBD1. From germline, CDR1 is SNHLY and CDR2 FYNNEI. The CDR3 is 17 amino acids. The V gene end was trimmed by 6 bases and the J gene end by 6 bases; junction bases not matched to a gene: 19. CDR3 sequence: CASSEPPPDREENGYTF. The CDR3 DNA reads as TGTGCCAGCAGCGAACCCCCGCCCGACAGGGAAGAGAATGGCTACACCTTC.

This clonotype showed up many times. This chain uses TRBV9 with TRBJ1-6; TRBD1 matches 7 bases. Germline-derived CDR1 and CDR2 are SGDLS and YYNGEE. Losses at the gene ends were 0 bases for V and 7 bases for J; bases not matched to a gene: 10. The length of the CDR3 is 17 residues. The CDR3 loop reads CASSVARDSGRNSPLHF. The CDR3 DNA reads TGTGCCAGCAGCGTAGCGAGGGACAGCGGCAGGAATTCACCCCTCCACTTT.

This clonotype showed up many times. V usage is TRBV7-9 and J usage is TRBJ1-2; 7 nucleotides match TRBD1. The CDR3 consists of 12 residues. CDR1 is SEHNR, CDR2 FQNEAQ, per germline (reference sequence). J lost 7 bases, V lost 4 bases, and 3 bases had no gene match. The DNA of the CDR3 is TGTGCCAGCAGCTGGACAGGTAGTGGCTACACCTTC. It encodes CASSWTGSGYTF.

This clonotype was observed at least ten times. This chain connects TRBV6-1 to TRBJ2-7; weak D call: TRBD2 (6 bases). The V gene lost 6 bases and the J gene lost 1 base, with 13 bases spanning the gap. The CDR3 consists of 14 residues. Germline V gene lookup returns CDR1 MNHNS and CDR2 SASEGT. The CDR3 DNA follows: TGTGCCAGCAGCCCGATAGGAGGGTCCTACGAGCAGTACTTC. Residues: CASSPIGGSYEQYF.

Turning to this clonotype: Given a much more abundant clone one base away, this may be a read error. The chain combines TRBV12-3 or TRBV12-4 with TRBJ2-2; 10 nucleotides match TRBD1. V lost 3 bases and J lost 6; bases outside the gene matches: 4. The CDR3 runs 15 residues. CDR3 sequence reads: CASSFGTGDSGELFF. CDR3 in DNA: TGTGCCAGCAGTTTTGGGACAGGGGACTCCGGGGAGCTGTTTTTT.